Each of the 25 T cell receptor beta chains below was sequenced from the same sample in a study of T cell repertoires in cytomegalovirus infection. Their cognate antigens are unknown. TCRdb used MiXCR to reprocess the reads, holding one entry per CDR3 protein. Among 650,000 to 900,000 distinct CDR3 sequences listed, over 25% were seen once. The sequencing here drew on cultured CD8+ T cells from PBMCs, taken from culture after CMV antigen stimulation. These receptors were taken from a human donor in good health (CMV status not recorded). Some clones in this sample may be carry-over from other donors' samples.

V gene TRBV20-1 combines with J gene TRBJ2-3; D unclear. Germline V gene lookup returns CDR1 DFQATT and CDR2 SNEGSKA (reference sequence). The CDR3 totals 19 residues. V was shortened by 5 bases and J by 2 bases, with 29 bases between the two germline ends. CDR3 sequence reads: CSAPHSTPLGKPTTDTQYF. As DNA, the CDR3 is TGCAGTGCTCCCCACTCGACCCCTCTAGGCAAGCCTACCACAGATACGCAGTATTTT.

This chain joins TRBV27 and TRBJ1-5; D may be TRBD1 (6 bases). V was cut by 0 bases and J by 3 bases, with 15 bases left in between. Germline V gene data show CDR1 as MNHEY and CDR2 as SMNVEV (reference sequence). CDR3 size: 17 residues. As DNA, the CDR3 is TGTGCCAGCAGTTTATCCCTCGGGGGGCTTATCAATCAGCCCCAGCATTTT. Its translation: CASSLSLGGLINQPQHF.

As DNA, the CDR3 is TGTGCCAGCACCTTTGGCAGGGGTTTCGGCTACACCTTC. This codes for CASTFGRGFGYTF. V usage is TRBV13 and J usage is TRBJ1-2, with D tentatively TRBD1 (6 bases). Germline-derived CDR1 and CDR2 are PRHDT and FYEKMQ (reference sequence). V lost 7 bases and J lost 8, with 17 bases in between. This CDR3 region has 13 residues.

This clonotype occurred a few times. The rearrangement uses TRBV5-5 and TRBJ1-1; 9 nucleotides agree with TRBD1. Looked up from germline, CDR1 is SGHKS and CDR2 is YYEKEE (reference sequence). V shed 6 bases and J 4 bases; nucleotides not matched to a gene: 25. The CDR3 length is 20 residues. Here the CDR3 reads CASTPIIGEQGAPRGTEAFF. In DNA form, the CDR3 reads TGTGCCAGCACCCCGATAATTGGAGAACAGGGGGCGCCCCGGGGCACTGAAGCTTTCTTT.

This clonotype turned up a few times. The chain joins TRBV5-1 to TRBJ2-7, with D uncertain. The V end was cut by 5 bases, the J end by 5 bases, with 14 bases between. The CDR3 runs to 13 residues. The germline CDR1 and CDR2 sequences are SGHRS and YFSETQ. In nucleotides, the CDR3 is TGCGCCAGCAGTAGGAACAGTTTGGACGAGCAGTACTTC. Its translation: CASSRNSLDEQYF.

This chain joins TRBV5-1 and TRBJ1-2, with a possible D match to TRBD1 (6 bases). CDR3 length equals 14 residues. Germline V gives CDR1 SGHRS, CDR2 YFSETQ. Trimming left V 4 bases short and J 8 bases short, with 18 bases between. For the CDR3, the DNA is TGCGCCAGCAGCCCGGACAGCTTCTATGGGGGCTACACCTTC. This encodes CASSPDSFYGGYTF.

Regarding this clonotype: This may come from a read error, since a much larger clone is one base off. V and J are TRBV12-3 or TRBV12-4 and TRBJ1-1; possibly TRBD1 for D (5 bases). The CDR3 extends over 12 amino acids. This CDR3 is CANSWDGTEAFF. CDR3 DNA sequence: TGTGCCAACAGTTGGGACGGCACTGAAGCTTTCTTT.

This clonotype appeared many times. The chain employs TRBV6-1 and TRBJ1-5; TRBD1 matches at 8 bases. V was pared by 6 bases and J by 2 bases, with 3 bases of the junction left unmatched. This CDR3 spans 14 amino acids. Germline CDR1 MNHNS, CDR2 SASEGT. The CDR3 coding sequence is TGTGCCAGCAGGAGGACAGGGCGCAATCAGCCCCAGCATTTT. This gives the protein CASRRTGRNQPQHF.

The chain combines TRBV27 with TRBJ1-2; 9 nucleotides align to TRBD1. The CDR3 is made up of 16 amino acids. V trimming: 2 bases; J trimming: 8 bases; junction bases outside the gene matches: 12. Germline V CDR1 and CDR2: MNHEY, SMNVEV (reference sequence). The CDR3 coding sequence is TGTGCCAGCAGTTTAGGCCCCCCGGACAGGGGTGGGGGCTACACCTTC. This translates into CASSLGPPDRGGGYTF.

The CDR3 reads CASSSWTGQPQHF. CDR3 nucleotide sequence: TGTGCCAGCAGCTCCTGGACGGGGCAGCCCCAGCATTTT. The V call is TRBV12-3 or TRBV12-4, the J call TRBJ1-5, with D hard to call. V lost 6 bases and J 7 bases, leaving 13 bases between the germline ends. The length of the CDR3 is 13 residues.

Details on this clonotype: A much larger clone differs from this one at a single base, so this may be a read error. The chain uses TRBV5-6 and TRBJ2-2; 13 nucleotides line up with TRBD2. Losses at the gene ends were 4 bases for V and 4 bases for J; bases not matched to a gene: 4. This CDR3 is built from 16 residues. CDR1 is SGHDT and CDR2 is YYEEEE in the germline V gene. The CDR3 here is CASSPTSGGSTGELFF. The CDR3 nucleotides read TGTGCCAGCAGCCCGACTAGCGGGGGGAGCACCGGGGAGCTGTTTTTT.

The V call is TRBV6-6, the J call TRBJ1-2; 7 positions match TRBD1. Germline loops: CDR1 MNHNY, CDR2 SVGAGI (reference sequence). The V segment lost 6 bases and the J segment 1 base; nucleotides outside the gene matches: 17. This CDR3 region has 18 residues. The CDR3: CASSSNRDRDTSNYGYTF. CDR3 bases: TGTGCCAGCAGCAGTAATCGAGACAGGGACACTAGTAACTATGGCTACACCTTC.

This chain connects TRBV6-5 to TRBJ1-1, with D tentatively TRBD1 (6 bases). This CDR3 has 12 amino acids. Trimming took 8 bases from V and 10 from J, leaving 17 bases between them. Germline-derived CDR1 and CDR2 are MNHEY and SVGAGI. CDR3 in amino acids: CASSNRGLRAFF. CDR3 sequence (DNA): TGTGCCAGCTCTAATCGGGGGCTCAGAGCTTTCTTT.

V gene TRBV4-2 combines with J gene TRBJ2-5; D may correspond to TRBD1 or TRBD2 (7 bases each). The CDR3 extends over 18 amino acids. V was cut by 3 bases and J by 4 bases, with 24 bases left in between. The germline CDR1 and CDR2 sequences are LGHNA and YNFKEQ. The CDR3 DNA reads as TGTGCCAGCAGCCAGGTGTTAAGCTGGGGAGGGGGCCGAGAGACCCAGTACTTC. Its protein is CASSQVLSWGGGRETQYF.

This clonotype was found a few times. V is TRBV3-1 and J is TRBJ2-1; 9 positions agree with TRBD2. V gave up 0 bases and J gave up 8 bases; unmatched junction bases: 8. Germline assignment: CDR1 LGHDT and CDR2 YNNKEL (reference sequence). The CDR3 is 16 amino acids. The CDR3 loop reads CASSQEAQRGVDEQFF. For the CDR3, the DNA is TGTGCCAGCAGCCAAGAAGCCCAGCGGGGGGTAGATGAGCAGTTCTTC.

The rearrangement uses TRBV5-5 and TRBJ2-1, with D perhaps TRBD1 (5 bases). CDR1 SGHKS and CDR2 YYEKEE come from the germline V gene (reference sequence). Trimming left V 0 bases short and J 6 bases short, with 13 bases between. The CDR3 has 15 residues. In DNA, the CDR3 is TGTGCCAGCAGCTTGGGGCAGGGAAAGATCAATGAGCAGTTCTTC. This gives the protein CASSLGQGKINEQFF.

The CDR3: CASLSGQQYNEQFF. The DNA for the CDR3 is TGTGCCAGCCTATCGGGACAACAATACAATGAGCAGTTCTTC. This rearrangement joins TRBV6-6 to TRBJ2-1, with a tentative D call TRBD1 (6 bases). Between the trimmed V and J ends, which lost 8 bases and 4 bases, there was a span of 15 bases. Per germline, CDR1 MNHNY and CDR2 SVGAGI (reference sequence). The CDR3 extends over 14 amino acids.

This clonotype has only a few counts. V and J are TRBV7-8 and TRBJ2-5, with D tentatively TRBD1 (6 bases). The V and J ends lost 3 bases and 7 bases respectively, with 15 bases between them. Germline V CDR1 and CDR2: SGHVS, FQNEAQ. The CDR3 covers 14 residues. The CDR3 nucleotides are TGTGCCAGCAGCTTTGTGGGGGCCGAGGGGACCCAGTACTTC. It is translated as CASSFVGAEGTQYF.

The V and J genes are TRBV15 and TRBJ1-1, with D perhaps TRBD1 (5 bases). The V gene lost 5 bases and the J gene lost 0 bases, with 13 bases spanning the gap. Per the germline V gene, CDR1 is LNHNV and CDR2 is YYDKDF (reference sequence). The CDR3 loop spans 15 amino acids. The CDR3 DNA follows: TGTGCCACCAGCCCATTCAGGGAGGTGAACACTGAAGCTTTCTTT. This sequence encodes CATSPFREVNTEAFF.

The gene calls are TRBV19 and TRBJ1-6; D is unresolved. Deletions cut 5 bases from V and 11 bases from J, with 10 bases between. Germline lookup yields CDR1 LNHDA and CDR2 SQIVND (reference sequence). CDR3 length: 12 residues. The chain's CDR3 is CASSDGYPPLHF. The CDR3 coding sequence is TGTGCCAGTAGTGACGGGTATCCACCCCTCCACTTT. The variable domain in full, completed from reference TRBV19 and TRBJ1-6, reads DGGITQSPKYLFRKEGQNVTLSCEQNLNHDAMYWYRQDPGQGLRLIYYSQIVNDFQKGDIAEGYSVSREKKESFPLTVTSAQKNPTAFYLCASSDGYPPLHFGNGTRLTVT.

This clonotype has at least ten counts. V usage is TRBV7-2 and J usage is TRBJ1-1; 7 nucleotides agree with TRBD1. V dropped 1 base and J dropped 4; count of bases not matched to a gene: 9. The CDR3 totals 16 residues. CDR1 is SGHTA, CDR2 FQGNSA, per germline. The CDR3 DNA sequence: TGTGCCAGCAGCTTAGGGGGGGGAGGGGGCGGCACTGAAGCTTTCTTT. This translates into CASSLGGGGGGTEAFF.

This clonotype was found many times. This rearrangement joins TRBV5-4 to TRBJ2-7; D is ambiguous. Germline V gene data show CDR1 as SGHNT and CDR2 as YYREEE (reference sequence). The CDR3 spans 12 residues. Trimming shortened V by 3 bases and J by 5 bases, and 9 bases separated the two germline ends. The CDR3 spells CASSSPGHEQYV. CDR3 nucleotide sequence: TGTGCCAGCAGCTCCCCTGGACACGAGCAGTACGTC.

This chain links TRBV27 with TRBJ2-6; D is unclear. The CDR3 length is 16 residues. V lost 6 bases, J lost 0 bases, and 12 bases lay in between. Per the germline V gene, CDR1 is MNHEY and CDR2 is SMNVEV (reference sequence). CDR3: CASSFGLGSGANVLTF. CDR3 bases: TGTGCCAGCAGCTTCGGCCTTGGCTCTGGGGCCAACGTCCTGACTTTC.

This chain's CDR3 is CASSFGRSSRNEQFF. In nucleotides, the CDR3 is TGTGCCAGCAGCTTCGGTAGGTCTTCTCGCAATGAGCAGTTCTTC. The chain couples TRBV7-3 to TRBJ2-1; D is undetermined. CDR1 SGHTA and CDR2 FQGTGA come from the germline V gene. Trimming left V 3 bases short and J 6 bases short, with 15 bases between. The CDR3 spans 15 residues.

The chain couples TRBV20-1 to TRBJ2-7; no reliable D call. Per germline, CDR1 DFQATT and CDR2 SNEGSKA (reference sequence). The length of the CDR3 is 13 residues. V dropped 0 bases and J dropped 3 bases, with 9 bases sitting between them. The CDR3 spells CSARDAEIYEQYF. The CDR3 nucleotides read TGCAGTGCTAGAGACGCAGAAATCTACGAGCAGTACTTC.